In its sample, the clone carrying this TCR beta chain was seen a few times. The antigen remains undetermined. The input was about 490 ng total RNA; TCR beta cDNA was made from it with a constant-region primer. ARM-PCR was slightly modified, and three nested multiplex PCR rounds with it gave rise to the TCR beta libraries. The study ran its first two PCR rounds for 9 to 10 cycles each, using TRBV1-TRBV30 forward primers and a C-beta reverse primer. TCRdb passed the multiplex PCR reads through MiXCR, listing each CDR3 protein once. The table shows 200,000 or so distinct CDR3 sequences, with 65% occurring only once. The V end was cut by 3 bases, the J end by 5 bases, with 13 bases between. Germline V gives CDR1 LGHNA, CDR2 YNFKEQ. This CDR3 spans 14 amino acids. This sample stems from a study of tumor-infiltrating lymphocytes in primary liver carcinoma. Study information: Aged between 30 and 69 years, the patients were men and women. Samples returned roughly 3.5 to 7.5 million productive TCRbeta reads each. Read depth did not differ significantly between tissue types. The study's findings and limits: Lesser overlap characterized tumor-adjacent and tumor-blood pairs relative to tumor region pairs.

Unsorted whole blood yielded the blood RNA, and germline DNA was also extracted. The material sequenced was peripheral blood. The chain employs TRBV4-2 and TRBJ2-5; D is uncertain. This TCR was recovered from a woman aged 55-69 years with primary liver carcinoma and hepatitis B virus infection. Written as DNA, the CDR3 is TGTGCCAGCAGCCAGGCTAGAGACGGGGAGACCCAGTACTTC. This translates into CASSQARDGETQYF.